This TCR beta chain stems from a study of shared clonotypes between healthy human individuals. V was trimmed by 4 bases and J by 5 bases, leaving 8 bases between them. There are 11 residues in the CDR3. Per the germline V gene, CDR1 is GTSNPN and CDR2 is SVGIG (reference sequence). Some 30,000 T cell genomes, or around 0.2 ug DNA, went into the sorted-subset replicate PCRs. Clones were sequenced by immunoSEQ multiplex PCR, and TCRdb holds only the in-frame ones, with some missing. The data contain over 750,000 clones, 95% to 97% of them seen just once; the ten biggest clones take up about 0.25%. Naive CD8 cells were CD45RO-negative, positively selected for CCR7, excluding terminally differentiated effector memory CD45RA+ cells.

The chain carries TRBV30 and TRBJ1-1; D is undetermined. The receptor was derived from a man aged 25-45 years in good health. The source material was naive CD8+ T cells sorted from blood. The CDR3 nucleotides read TGTGCCTGGACCCTAGGGACTGAAGCTTTCTTT. Encoded protein: CAWTLGTEAFF.